A selection of T cell receptor beta chains follows, all from one sample in a study of T cells in Graves' hyperthyroidism and ophthalmopathy. TCRdb ran MiXCR on the multiplex PCR reads and lists one entry per CDR3 protein. The sample shows about 510,000 distinct CDR3 sequences, approximately 14% of them seen only once. Sequencing was done on a sample of blood. These TCRs come from a woman aged 40-49 years with Graves' hyperthyroidism. The CDR3 runs from the conserved cysteine through the conserved F or W. The D gene is left open where the match is weak. The size of a clone is reported for some rows only, either as once, few or many, or as a class for expanded clones.

>few|TRBD2|TRBV3-1|TRBJ2-3
CASSQDLVNSRAGGSDTQYF
TGTGCCAGCAGCCAAGACCTAGTAAATAGTCGAGCGGGAGGGTCAGATACGCAGTATTTT
>.|.|TRBV25-1|TRBJ2-7
CASSGLGAYEQYF
TGTGCCAGCAGTGGGCTGGGGGCCTACGAGCAGTACTTC
>many|TRBD2|TRBV18|TRBJ2-5
CASSPWREGLETQYF
TGTGCCAGCTCACCATGGCGGGAGGGCCTTGAGACCCAGTACTTC
>.|TRBD1|TRBV4-2|TRBJ1-5
CASSQDAGQGHQPQHF
TGTGCCAGCAGCCAAGATGCCGGACAGGGCCATCAGCCCCAGCATTTT
>.|.|TRBV12-5|TRBJ2-5
CASGLTPLEETQYF
TGTGCTAGTGGTTTGACACCGTTGGAAGAGACCCAGTACTTC
>.|TRBD1|TRBV4-1|TRBJ2-3
CASSQEGQRTDTQYF
TGCGCCAGCAGCCAAGAGGGACAGCGCACAGATACGCAGTATTTT
>few|TRBD1|TRBV20-1|TRBJ1-1
CSADMTGPSWGTEAFF
TGCAGTGCTGACATGACAGGGCCCAGTTGGGGGACTGAAGCTTTCTTT
>many|.|TRBV2|TRBJ1-2
CASRLSTGSNYGYTF
TGTGCCAGCAGACTCTCGACAGGTTCAAACTATGGCTACACCTTC
>few|TRBD2|TRBV6-4|TRBJ2-1
CASSATSGANNEQFF
TGTGCCAGCAGTGCCACTAGCGGGGCAAACAATGAGCAGTTCTTC
>many|TRBD2|TRBV6-1|TRBJ2-7
CASTTRTSGIFEQYF
TGTGCCAGCACAACCCGGACTAGCGGGATTTTCGAGCAGTACTTC
>.|.|TRBV24-1|TRBJ2-3
CATSDPGEVGTDTQYF
TGTGCCACCAGTGATCCCGGAGAGGTGGGCACAGATACGCAGTATTTT
>many|.|TRBV20-1|TRBJ2-3
CSAAPGLPDTQYF
TGCAGTGCTGCCCCGGGCTTACCAGATACGCAGTATTTT
>many|TRBD1|TRBV7-2|TRBJ1-1
CASRGQPYTEAFF
TGTGCCAGCAGGGGACAGCCATACACTGAAGCTTTCTTT
>few|TRBD1|TRBV5-1|TRBJ2-7
CASSPGQDPLYEQYF
TGCGCCAGCAGCCCGGGACAGGACCCCCTCTACGAGCAGTACTTC
>few|TRBD1|TRBV19|TRBJ1-2
CASTPNRGKDYGYTF
TGTGCCAGTACCCCTAACAGGGGAAAGGACTATGGCTACACCTTC
>.|TRBD1|TRBV11-2|TRBJ2-2
CASRGQGTNTGELFF
TGTGCCAGCAGGGGACAGGGGACGAACACCGGGGAGCTGTTTTTT
>few|TRBD1|TRBV5-1|TRBJ1-6
CASSVRQGGNSPLHF
TGCGCCAGCAGCGTTCGACAGGGGGGAAATTCACCCCTCCACTTT
>many|.|TRBV5-1|TRBJ1-1
CASSFLPGDSLQDAFF
TGCGCCAGCAGCTTCCTCCCGGGAGACTCCCTTCAAGACGCTTTCTTT
>many|TRBD2|TRBV27|TRBJ2-7
CASSSGTSGTNEQYF
TGTGCCAGCAGTAGCGGGACTAGCGGGACTAACGAGCAGTACTTC
>many|.|TRBV27|TRBJ2-1
CASSWVGSTRGNEQFF
TGTGCCAGCAGCTGGGTCGGATCTACGAGGGGGAATGAGCAGTTCTTC
>many|.|TRBV2|TRBJ2-1
CASNPNEGWSSYNEQFF
TGTGCCAGCAACCCGAACGAGGGTTGGAGCTCCTACAATGAGCAGTTCTTC
>.|.|TRBV4-1|TRBJ1-6
CASSQDHEGSASPLHF
TGCGCCAGCAGCCAAGATCACGAGGGAAGCGCTTCACCCCTCCACTTT
>few|TRBD2|TRBV20-1|TRBJ2-3
CSARDWASGNTDTQYF
TGCAGTGCTAGAGATTGGGCTAGCGGGAACACAGATACGCAGTATTTT
>many|TRBD2|TRBV28|TRBJ2-1
CASSFDLAGYNEQFF
TGTGCCAGCAGTTTTGATCTAGCGGGGTACAATGAGCAGTTCTTC
>many|.|TRBV9|TRBJ1-1
CASSVVERLNTEAFF
TGTGCCAGCAGCGTAGTGGAAAGATTGAACACTGAAGCTTTCTTT
>.|TRBD1|TRBV18|TRBJ1-5
CASSQGQNNQPQHF
TGTGCCAGCTCACAGGGACAGAACAATCAGCCCCAGCATTTT
>few|.|TRBV4-1|TRBJ2-1
CASSQFRGPLTYNEQFF
TGCGCCAGCAGCCAATTCAGGGGACCATTAACCTACAATGAGCAGTTCTTC
>few|.|TRBV25-1|TRBJ2-3
CASSESGAVTDTQYF
TGTGCCAGCAGTGAATCGGGCGCGGTGACAGATACGCAGTATTTT
>.|.|TRBV10-1|TRBJ2-7
CAPLSPIGGSKGVYEQYF
TGCGCCCCTTTGTCCCCCATTGGGGGCTCTAAAGGGGTCTACGAGCAGTACTTC
>few|TRBD2|TRBV30|TRBJ2-3
CAWATSGRATDTQYF
TGTGCCTGGGCCACTAGCGGGAGGGCCACAGATACGCAGTATTTT
>.|TRBD2|TRBV24-1|TRBJ2-7
CATSDSPGLAGEGTPDEQYF
TGTGCCACCAGTGATTCTCCGGGACTAGCGGGAGAGGGGACGCCCGACGAGCAGTACTTC
>.|TRBD1|TRBV5-1|TRBJ1-4
CASKLSGTANEKLFF
TGCGCCAGCAAGTTATCCGGGACAGCTAATGAAAAACTGTTTTTT
>many|TRBD2|TRBV12-3/TRBV12-4|TRBJ2-7
CASSFAGGPGNEQYF
TGTGCCAGCAGTTTTGCGGGAGGGCCGGGAAACGAGCAGTACTTC
>many|TRBD1|TRBV28|TRBJ1-5
CASRQGNNQPQHF
TGTGCCAGCCGACAGGGGAACAATCAGCCCCAGCATTTT
>few|.|TRBV5-1|TRBJ2-6
CASSLDLSSGANVLTF
TGCGCCAGCAGCTTGGACCTGAGCTCTGGGGCCAACGTCCTGACTTTC
>.|.|TRBV5-4|TRBJ1-4
CASSLLGNNEKLFF
TGTGCCAGCAGCTTGTTGGGAAACAATGAAAAACTGTTTTTT
>many|TRBD1|TRBV28|TRBJ2-7
CASSMHGQGTEQYF
TGTGCCAGCAGTATGCACGGACAGGGCACGGAGCAGTACTTC
>few|.|TRBV9|TRBJ2-5
CASSEGGTGPVETQYF
TGTGCCAGCAGCGAGGGAGGGACAGGTCCCGTTGAGACCCAGTACTTC
>many|TRBD2|TRBV20-1|TRBJ2-1
CSARIASGVGEQFF
TGCAGTGCTAGAATCGCTAGCGGGGTTGGTGAGCAGTTCTTC
>few|.|TRBV20-1|TRBJ1-4
CSARGQGLRYEKLSF
TGCAGTGCTAGGGGCCAGGGCCTCCGTTATGAAAAACTGTCTTTT
>few|TRBD2|TRBV7-9|TRBJ2-1
CASSLAGGLAGVEQFF
TGTGCCAGCAGCTTAGCGGGGGGACTAGCGGGAGTAGAGCAGTTCTTC
>many|.|TRBV5-1|TRBJ2-1
CASSAINEQFF
TGCGCCAGCAGCGCTATCAATGAGCAGTTCTTC
>few|.|TRBV6-2/TRBV6-3|TRBJ1-5
CASTPWPAQEFINQPQHF
TGTGCCAGCACCCCATGGCCAGCACAGGAGTTCATCAATCAGCCCCAGCATTTT
>many|.|TRBV11-2|TRBJ1-3
CASSLVRDTIYF
TGTGCCAGCAGCTTAGTTCGGGACACCATATATTTT
>many|TRBD2|TRBV7-2|TRBJ2-3
CASSPGTSTNTQYF
TGTGCCAGCAGCCCTGGGACTAGCACAAATACGCAGTATTTT
>many|TRBD1|TRBV28|TRBJ2-1
CASRSGTGEFAQFF
TGTGCCAGCAGATCCGGGACAGGGGAATTTGCGCAGTTCTTC
>.|TRBD2|TRBV9|TRBJ2-7
CASSVDPSGLNSYEQYF
TGTGCCAGCAGCGTAGATCCTAGCGGCCTGAACTCCTACGAGCAGTACTTC
>many|.|TRBV29-1|TRBJ2-1
CSVEEPQPRPGQFF
TGCAGCGTTGAAGAACCGCAACCTAGACCTGGGCAGTTCTTC
>many|.|TRBV27|TRBJ2-2
CASTSRSNTGELFF
TGTGCCAGCACCTCGCGTTCGAACACCGGGGAGCTGTTTTTT
>few|TRBD1|TRBV6-1|TRBJ2-5
CASSDRGPQETQYF
TGTGCCAGCAGCGACAGGGGGCCACAAGAGACCCAGTACTTC
>many|TRBD2|TRBV9|TRBJ2-2
CASSGLAGGPSGELFF
TGTGCCAGCAGCGGACTAGCGGGAGGGCCAAGTGGGGAGCTGTTTTTT
>many|.|TRBV28|TRBJ1-2
CASRDGDRGYTF
TGTGCCAGCAGGGACGGAGATCGGGGCTACACCTTC
>many|.|TRBV11-2|TRBJ1-1
CASSLGVWGRPNTEAFF
TGTGCCAGCAGCTTAGGTGTATGGGGGCGGCCGAACACTGAAGCTTTCTTT
>many|TRBD1|TRBV20-1|TRBJ1-5
CSAPDRGRSPSQPQHF
TGCAGTGCACCAGACAGGGGGCGATCGCCGAGTCAGCCCCAGCATTTT
>few|.|TRBV5-6|TRBJ2-7
CASSFKWSYEQYF
TGTGCCAGCAGCTTTAAATGGTCCTACGAGCAGTACTTC